This TCR beta chain comes out of a study of lymphopenia after photon versus proton radiotherapy. Overall study findings and caveats: After lymphocyte nadir, photon-treated repertoires showed oligoclonal expansion, especially CD8+ Temra. Photon-treated patients lost naive T cells and TCR diversity; proton-treated stayed stable. Better survival with proton therapy was suggested as possible, not demonstrated.

About this clone: Its cognate antigen is unknown.

V was clipped by 5 bases and J by 4 bases; unmatched bases: 13. Per the germline V gene, CDR1 is SGHVS and CDR2 is FQNEAQ. The CDR3 runs 17 residues. Assay: immunoSEQ multiplex PCR; the TCRdb copy retains only in-frame clones and omits some. The sample lists 50,000 to 70,000 clones, roughly 87% occurring once. This specimen consisted of peripheral blood, obtained from a patient treated with proton-based radiotherapy. The sequence derives from a man aged 80 or over with esophageal cancer. The gene calls are TRBV7-8 and TRBJ1-5, with 8 bases that match TRBD1. CDR3 amino acids: CASSLNARGLGNQPQHF. CDR3 in DNA: TGTGCCAGCAGCCTAAATGCCAGGGGGCTGGGAAATCAGCCCCAGCATTTT.